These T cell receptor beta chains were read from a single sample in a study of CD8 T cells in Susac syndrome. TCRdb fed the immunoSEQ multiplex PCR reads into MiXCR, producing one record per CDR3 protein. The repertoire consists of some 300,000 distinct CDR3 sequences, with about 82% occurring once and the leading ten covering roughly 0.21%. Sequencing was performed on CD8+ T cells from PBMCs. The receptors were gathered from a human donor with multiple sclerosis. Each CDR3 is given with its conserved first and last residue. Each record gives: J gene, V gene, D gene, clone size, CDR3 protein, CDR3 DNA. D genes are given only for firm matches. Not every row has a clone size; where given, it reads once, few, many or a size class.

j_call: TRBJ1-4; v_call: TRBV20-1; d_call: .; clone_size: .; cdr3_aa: CSATPYGRAATNEKLFF; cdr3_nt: TGCAGTGCGACCCCGTATGGCAGGGCGGCAACTAATGAAAAACTGTTTTTT
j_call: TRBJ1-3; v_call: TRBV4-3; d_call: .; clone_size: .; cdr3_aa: CASSQDSAYSGNTIYF; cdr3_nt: TGCGCCAGCAGCCAAGATTCCGCCTACTCTGGAAACACCATATATTTT
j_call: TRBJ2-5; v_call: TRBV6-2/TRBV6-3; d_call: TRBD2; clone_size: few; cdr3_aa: CASSYSMPSGIMGETQYF; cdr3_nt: TGTGCCAGCAGTTACTCGATGCCTAGCGGGATTATGGGGGAGACCCAGTACTTC
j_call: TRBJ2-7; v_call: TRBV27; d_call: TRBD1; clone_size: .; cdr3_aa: CASSTTGAGQYF; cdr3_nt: TGTGCCAGCAGTACCACAGGGGCGGGTCAGTACTTC
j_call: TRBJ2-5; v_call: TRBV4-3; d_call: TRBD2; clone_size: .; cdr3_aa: CASSQVAGGPQTQYF; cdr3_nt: TGCGCCAGCAGCCAAGTAGCGGGAGGGCCTCAGACCCAGTACTTC
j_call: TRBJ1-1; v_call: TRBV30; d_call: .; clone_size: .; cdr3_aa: CAWSPDFNTEAFF; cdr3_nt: TGTGCCTGGAGCCCGGATTTTAACACTGAAGCTTTCTTT
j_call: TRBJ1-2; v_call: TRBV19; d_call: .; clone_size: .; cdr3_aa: CASSIFVIYGYTF; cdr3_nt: TGTGCCAGTAGTATATTCGTGATCTATGGCTACACCTTC
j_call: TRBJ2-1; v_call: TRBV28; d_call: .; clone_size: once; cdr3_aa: CASSPDGYNEQFF; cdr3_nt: TGTGCCAGCAGCCCAGACGGATACAATGAGCAGTTCTTC
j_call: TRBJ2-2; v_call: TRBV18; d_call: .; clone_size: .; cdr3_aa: CASSPPYVGYRANTGELFF; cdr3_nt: TGTGCCAGCTCACCACCGTATGTTGGGTACAGGGCGAACACCGGGGAGCTGTTTTTT
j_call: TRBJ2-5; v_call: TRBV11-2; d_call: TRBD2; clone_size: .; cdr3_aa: CASSSALLAETQYF; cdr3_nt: TGTGCCAGCAGCTCAGCCCTACTAGCGGAGACCCAGTACTTC
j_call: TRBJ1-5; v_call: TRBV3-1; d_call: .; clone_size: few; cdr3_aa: CASSQGGPNQPQHF; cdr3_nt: TGTGCCAGCAGCCAAGGGGGACCCAATCAGCCCCAGCATTTT
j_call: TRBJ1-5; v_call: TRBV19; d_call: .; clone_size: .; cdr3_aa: CASSMRQGMYNQPQHF; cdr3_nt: TGTGCCAGTAGTATGCGTCAGGGTATGTACAATCAGCCCCAGCATTTT
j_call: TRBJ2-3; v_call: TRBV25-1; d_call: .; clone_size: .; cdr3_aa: CASTLRAGSGDTQYF; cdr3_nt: TGTGCCAGCACCCTACGGGCAGGTTCGGGAGATACGCAGTATTTT
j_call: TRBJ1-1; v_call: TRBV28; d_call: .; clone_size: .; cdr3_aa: CASSSGTPNTEAFF; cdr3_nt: TGTGCCAGCAGCTCCGGGACGCCGAACACTGAAGCTTTCTTT
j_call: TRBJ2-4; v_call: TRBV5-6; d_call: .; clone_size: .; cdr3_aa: CASGTKRAKNIQYF; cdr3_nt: TGTGCATCTGGGACGAAAAGGGCCAAAAACATTCAGTACTTC
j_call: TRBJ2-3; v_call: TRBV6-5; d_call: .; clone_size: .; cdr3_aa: CASSYAGHTQYF; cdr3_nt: TGTGCCAGCAGTTACGCGGGGCATACGCAGTATTTT
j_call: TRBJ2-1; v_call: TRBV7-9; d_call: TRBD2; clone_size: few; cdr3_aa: CASSLRTSGPSYNEQFF; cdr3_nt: TGTGCCAGCAGCTTAAGGACTAGCGGCCCTTCCTACAATGAGCAGTTCTTC
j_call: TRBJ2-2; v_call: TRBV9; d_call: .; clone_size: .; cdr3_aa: CASSVALGAGVGGELFF; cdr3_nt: TGTGCCAGCAGCGTAGCTTTGGGGGCCGGCGTTGGCGGGGAGCTGTTTTTT
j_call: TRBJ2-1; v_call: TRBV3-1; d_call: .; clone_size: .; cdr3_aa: CASSPDTFYNEQFF; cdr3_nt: TGTGCCAGCAGCCCGGACACTTTCTACAATGAGCAGTTCTTC